This T cell receptor beta chain is from a study of blood T cell repertoires in COVID-19. Study summary: Sources were T cells, B-cell-depleted T cells, or PBMCs; the material itself was cDNA or gDNA.

The CDR3 has 13 residues. The germline CDR1 and CDR2 sequences are LNHDA and SQIVND (reference sequence). V lost 1 base to trimming and J lost 4 bases, with 7 bases between them. In the authors' methods: Estimation of nucleated cell counts relied on the amplification of reference gene primers. Profiling relied on immunoSEQ multiplex PCR, and the TCRdb table lists in-frame clones only, not all of them. The DNA gave D and trimming, while V, J and clone size come from that table. The table has about 92,000 clones, roughly nine tenths seen once. The chain links TRBV19 to TRBJ2-5; D is undetermined. Sequencing input: peripheral blood. The sequence was obtained from a human donor with active COVID-19. The donor label of this sample is uncertain. In DNA form, the CDR3 reads TGTGCCAGTAGTATAGTTTTCGGAGAGACCCAGTACTTC. Protein product: CASSIVFGETQYF.